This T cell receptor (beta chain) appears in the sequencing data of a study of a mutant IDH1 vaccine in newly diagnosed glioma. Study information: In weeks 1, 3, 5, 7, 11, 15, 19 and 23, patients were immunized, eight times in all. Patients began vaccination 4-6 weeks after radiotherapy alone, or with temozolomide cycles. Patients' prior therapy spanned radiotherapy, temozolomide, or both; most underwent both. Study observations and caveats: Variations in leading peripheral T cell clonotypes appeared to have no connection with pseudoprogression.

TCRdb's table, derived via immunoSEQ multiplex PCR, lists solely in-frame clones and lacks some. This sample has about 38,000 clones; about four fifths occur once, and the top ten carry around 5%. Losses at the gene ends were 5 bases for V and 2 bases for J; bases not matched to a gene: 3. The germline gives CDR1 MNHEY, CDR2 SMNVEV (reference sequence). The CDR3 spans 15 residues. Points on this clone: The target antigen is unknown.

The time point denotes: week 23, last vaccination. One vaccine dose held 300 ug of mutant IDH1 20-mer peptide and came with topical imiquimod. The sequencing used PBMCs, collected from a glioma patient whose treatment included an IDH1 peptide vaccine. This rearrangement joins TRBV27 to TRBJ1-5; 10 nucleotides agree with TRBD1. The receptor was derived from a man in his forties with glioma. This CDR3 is CASSPGTGGNQPQHF. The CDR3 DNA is TGTGCCAGCAGTCCGGGGACAGGGGGCAATCAGCCCCAGCATTTT.